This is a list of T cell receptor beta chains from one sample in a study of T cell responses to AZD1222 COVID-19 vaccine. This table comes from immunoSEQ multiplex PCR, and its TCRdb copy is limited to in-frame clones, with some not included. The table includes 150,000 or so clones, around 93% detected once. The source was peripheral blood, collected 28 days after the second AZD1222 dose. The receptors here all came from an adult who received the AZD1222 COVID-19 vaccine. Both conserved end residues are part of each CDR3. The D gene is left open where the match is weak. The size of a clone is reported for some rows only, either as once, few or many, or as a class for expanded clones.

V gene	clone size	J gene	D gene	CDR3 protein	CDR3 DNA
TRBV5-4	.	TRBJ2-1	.	CASSPDADREQFF	TGTGCCAGCAGCCCCGACGCCGATCGGGAGCAGTTCTTC
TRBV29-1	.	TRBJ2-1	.	CSVGGLAYNNEQFF	TGCAGCGTTGGTGGCCTAGCCTATAACAATGAGCAGTTCTTC
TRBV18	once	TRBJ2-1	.	CASSPPDGRNEQFF	TGTGCCAGCTCACCACCGGACGGGAGAAATGAGCAGTTCTTC
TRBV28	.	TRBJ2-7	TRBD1	CASSLLAGQGARYEQYF	TGTGCCAGCAGTTTATTGGCCGGACAGGGGGCTCGGTACGAGCAGTACTTC
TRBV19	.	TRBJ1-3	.	CASSIVAHSGNTIYF	TGTGCCAGTAGTATCGTGGCCCACTCTGGAAACACCATATATTTT
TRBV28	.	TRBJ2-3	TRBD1	CASIQGALRGTQYF	TGTGCCAGCATACAGGGGGCGCTTAGGGGTACGCAGTATTTT
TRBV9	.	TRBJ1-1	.	CASSVGSRGDTEAFF	TGTGCCAGCAGCGTGGGGTCCCGTGGGGACACTGAAGCTTTCTTT
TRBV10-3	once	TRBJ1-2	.	CAIRPPGGDYGYTF	TGTGCCATCAGGCCCCCCGGGGGAGACTATGGCTACACCTTC
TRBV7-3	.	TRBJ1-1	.	CASSSRRGTEAFF	TGTGCCAGCAGCTCCCGACGGGGCACTGAAGCTTTCTTT
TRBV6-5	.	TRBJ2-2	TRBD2	CASSYAGGPGELFF	TGTGCCAGCAGTTACGCGGGAGGGCCCGGGGAGCTGTTTTTT
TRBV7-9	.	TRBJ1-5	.	CASSLEGGQPQHF	TGTGCCAGCAGCTTAGAGGGGGGCCAGCCCCAGCATTTT
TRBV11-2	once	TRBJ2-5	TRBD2	CASSGVAGVETQYF	TGTGCCAGCAGCGGGGTAGCGGGAGTGGAGACCCAGTACTTC
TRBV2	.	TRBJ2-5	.	CASAAEKRTQYF	TGTGCCAGCGCTGCGGAGAAGAGAACCCAGTACTTC
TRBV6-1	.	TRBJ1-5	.	CASSEYGDSRVQPQHF	TGTGCCAGCAGTGAATACGGGGATTCGAGAGTTCAGCCCCAGCATTTT
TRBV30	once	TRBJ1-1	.	CAGGFGTEAFF	TGTGCTGGGGGATTTGGGACTGAAGCTTTCTTT
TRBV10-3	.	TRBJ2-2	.	CATSWANTGELFF	TGTGCCACCTCGTGGGCGAACACCGGGGAGCTGTTTTTT
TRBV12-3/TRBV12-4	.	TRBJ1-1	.	CASSLYGNTEAFF	TGTGCCAGCAGTTTATATGGGAACACTGAAGCTTTCTTT
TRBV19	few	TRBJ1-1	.	CASSIPGVDTEAFF	TGTGCCAGTAGTATCCCCGGGGTGGACACTGAAGCTTTCTTT